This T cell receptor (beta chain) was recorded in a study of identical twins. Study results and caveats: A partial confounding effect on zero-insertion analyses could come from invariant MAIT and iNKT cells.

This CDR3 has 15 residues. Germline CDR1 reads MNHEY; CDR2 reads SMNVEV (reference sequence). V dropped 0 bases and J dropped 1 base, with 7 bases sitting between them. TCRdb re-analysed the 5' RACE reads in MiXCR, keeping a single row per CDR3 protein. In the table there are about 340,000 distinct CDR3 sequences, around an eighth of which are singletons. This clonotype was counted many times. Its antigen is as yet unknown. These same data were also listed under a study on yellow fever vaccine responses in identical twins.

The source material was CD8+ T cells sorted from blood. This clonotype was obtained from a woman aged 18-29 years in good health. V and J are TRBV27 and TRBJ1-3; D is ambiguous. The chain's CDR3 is CASSLSGSSGNTIYF. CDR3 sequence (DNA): TGTGCCAGCAGTTTATCAGGGTCGTCTGGAAACACCATATATTTT.